What follows describes a single T cell receptor (beta chain). Its antigen is not known. The sample is drawn from a study of post-analysis software for immune sequencing data. Overall study findings and caveats: Included in a set of about 5 TRBV segments more frequent in patients than controls were TRBV5-6, TRBV5-1 and TRBV20-1.

The CDR3 has 16 residues. J was trimmed by 0 bases and V by 3 bases; bases with no gene match: 2. CDR1 and CDR2 from the germline V gene are LGHDT and YNNKEL (reference sequence). Unique molecular identifiers were built into the TCR beta cDNA libraries. TCRdb passed the PCR reads through MiXCR, listing each CDR3 protein once. Here the sample spans approximately 400,000 distinct CDR3 sequences, less than 35% being singletons. The material sequenced was blood. The gene calls are TRBV3-1 and TRBJ2-1; 10 nucleotides align to TRBD2. The source is a girl between 10 and 17 years old with multiple sclerosis. The CDR3 bases are TGTGCCAGCAGCCAGCTAGCGGGAGTCTCCTACAATGAGCAGTTCTTC. Encoded protein: CASSQLAGVSYNEQFF.